This is a list of T cell receptor beta chains from one sample in a study of cytomegalovirus exposure and HLA in healthy donors. Generated by immunoSEQ multiplex PCR, the TCRdb table keeps only in-frame clones and is missing some. The sample records about 130,000 clones, around 80% being singletons. The sample taken for sequencing was PBMCs. These receptor sequences come from a woman between 40 and 50 years old in good health and CMV-seronegative. Both conserved end residues are part of each CDR3. The D gene is left open where the match is weak. Only part of the rows carry a size: once, few, many, or a class if the clone is expanded.

j_gene	abundance	d_gene	v_gene	CDR3aa	CDR3nt
TRBJ1-5	-	-	TRBV18	CASSPGGGNQPQHF	TGTGCCAGCTCACCGGGGGGAGGCAATCAGCCCCAGCATTTT
TRBJ1-2	once	-	TRBV6-6	CASTPQGPRGGYTF	TGTGCCAGCACCCCCCAGGGGCCCAGAGGTGGCTACACCTTC
TRBJ2-7	-	TRBD2	TRBV2	CASSEAPLLSGLAGVTYEQYF	TGTGCCAGCAGTGAAGCTCCTCTCTTGTCTGGCCTAGCGGGGGTGACCTACGAGCAGTACTTC
TRBJ2-2	-	-	TRBV5-5	CASSTAAGELFF	TGTGCCAGCAGCACAGCCGCGGGGGAGCTGTTTTTT
TRBJ1-5	-	-	TRBV27	CASSLSGAGIKGPQHF	TGTGCCAGCAGTTTAAGCGGGGCAGGGATAAAGGGGCCCCAGCATTTT
TRBJ2-1	-	-	TRBV5-1	CASTPGHGGGGDEQFF	TGCGCCAGCACCCCAGGGCATGGGGGAGGGGGGGATGAGCAGTTCTTC
TRBJ2-1	-	TRBD2	TRBV5-4	CASSLGAGGPNEQFF	TGTGCCAGCAGCTTGGGGGCGGGAGGCCCGAATGAGCAGTTCTTC
TRBJ1-5	few	-	TRBV6-1	CASSEFSDIYQPQHF	TGTGCCAGCAGTGAATTCTCGGACATCTATCAGCCCCAGCATTTT
TRBJ2-5	-	TRBD2	TRBV10-3	CASGLAGVQETQYF	TGTGCCTCCGGACTAGCGGGGGTTCAAGAGACCCAGTACTTC
TRBJ2-5	once	TRBD1	TRBV9	CASSILQGGGPQYF	TGTGCCAGCAGCATTTTACAGGGGGGAGGCCCCCAGTACTTC
TRBJ1-5	-	-	TRBV19	CASSIAGDGKPQHF	TGTGCCAGTAGTATTGCAGGGGATGGGAAGCCCCAGCATTTT
TRBJ2-7	-	-	TRBV4-2	CASSQAPGHEYEQYF	TGTGCCAGCAGCCAAGCTCCGGGACATGAATACGAGCAGTACTTC
TRBJ2-2	-	-	TRBV9	CASSVVPYTGELFF	TGTGCCAGCAGCGTAGTTCCCTACACCGGGGAGCTGTTTTTT
TRBJ1-5	-	-	TRBV19	CASRRSYSNQPQHF	TGTGCCAGCCGGAGATCTTATAGCAATCAGCCCCAGCATTTT
TRBJ1-4	few	-	TRBV14	CASSQDTAQGEKLFF	TGTGCCAGCAGCCAAGATACGGCACAGGGCGAAAAACTGTTTTTT
TRBJ2-5	-	TRBD2	TRBV5-1	CASSGLAGGPGRETQYF	TGCGCCAGCAGTGGACTAGCGGGAGGGCCAGGGAGGGAGACCCAGTACTTC
TRBJ1-6	-	-	TRBV6-1	CASRPPGTSNSPLHF	TGTGCCAGCAGACCCCCCGGGACAAGTAATTCACCCCTCCACTTT
TRBJ2-1	-	TRBD2	TRBV28	CASSLWTSGPTNEQFF	TGTGCCAGCAGTTTATGGACTAGCGGGCCGACGAATGAGCAGTTCTTC
TRBJ2-2	-	TRBD1	TRBV7-8	CASSLAGTGAGAGELFF	TGTGCCAGCAGCTTAGCCGGGACAGGGGCCGGAGCCGGGGAGCTGTTTTTT
TRBJ1-3	-	-	TRBV30	CAWSVGVSGNTIYF	TGTGCCTGGAGTGTAGGGGTTTCTGGAAACACCATATATTTT
TRBJ1-3	-	TRBD1	TRBV28	CASSPGQGISGNTIYF	TGTGCCAGCAGCCCGGGACAGGGAATCTCTGGAAACACCATATATTTT
TRBJ2-7	once	-	TRBV20-1	CSASEFSEQYF	TGCAGTGCTAGTGAGTTTTCCGAGCAGTACTTC
TRBJ1-6	-	-	TRBV9	CASTLDSRNSPLHF	TGTGCCAGCACCCTCGACAGCCGCAATTCACCCCTCCACTTT
TRBJ1-1	few	-	TRBV6-5	CASSPRNTEAFF	TGTGCCAGCAGTCCCCGGAACACTGAAGCTTTCTTT
TRBJ2-7	-	-	TRBV7-2	CAAGGALSSYEQYF	TGTGCCGCTGGAGGGGCCTTAAGCTCCTACGAGCAGTACTTC
TRBJ2-2	-	-	TRBV15	CATSTLGGNTGELFF	TGTGCCACCAGCACCCTGGGGGGGAACACCGGGGAGCTGTTTTTT
TRBJ2-1	few	TRBD2	TRBV7-2	CASSSLAGSRNEQFF	TGTGCCAGCAGCTCCCTAGCGGGATCGAGGAATGAGCAGTTCTTC
TRBJ2-2	few	TRBD2	TRBV7-3	CASSRTSGEAGELFF	TGTGCCAGCAGCCGTACTAGCGGGGAGGCCGGGGAGCTGTTTTTT
TRBJ2-1	-	TRBD1	TRBV27	CASGTSGQGHNEQFF	TGTGCCAGCGGGACATCAGGACAGGGACACAATGAGCAGTTCTTC